Sequencing of this TCR beta chain was carried out in a study of PD-1 blockade in mismatch repair-deficient tumors. Some clones are missing from TCRdb's copy, which holds only in-frame ones; the method was immunoSEQ multiplex PCR. The sample holds about 25,000 clones; roughly 84% are singletons and the top ten take under 3.5%. All patients were mismatch repair deficient, assessed by either PCR or immunohistochemistry. Whole-study results and caveats: Tumor-resident clones, often absent from pretreatment blood, expanded after pembrolizumab and then contracted.

The V and J ends lost 1 base and 0 bases respectively, with 13 bases between them. The germline V gene encodes CDR1 SGHAT and CDR2 FQDESV (reference sequence). This CDR3 comprises 17 residues. For this clone: Its antigen is as yet unknown.

This sequence was found in an adult with mismatch repair-deficient cancer. Sequencing used PBMCs, obtained before pembrolizumab treatment. This sequence joins TRBV11-1 and TRBJ1-3; D not resolved. CDR3 in amino acids: CASSLDSPGGSGNTIYF. The DNA for the CDR3 is TGTGCCAGCAGCTTAGACTCCCCCGGCGGCTCTGGAAACACCATATATTTT.